These 30 T cell receptor beta chains were sequenced from one sample in a study of cytomegalovirus exposure and HLA in healthy donors. 60 Vbeta and 13 Jbeta primers were used in PCR. This table comes from immunoSEQ multiplex PCR, and its TCRdb copy is limited to in-frame clones, with some not included. Its clone listing holds under 200,000 clones. Sequencing was carried out using PBMCs. These receptors all come from a man aged 25-45 years in good health and CMV-seronegative.

The V gene is TRBV28, the J gene TRBJ1-2, with 9 bases fitting TRBD1. CDR3 size: 16 residues. The trim removed 7 bases at V and 2 bases at J, leaving 11 bases unmatched. The germline V gene encodes CDR1 MDHEN and CDR2 SYDVKM. CDR3 nucleotides: TGTGCCAGCAACCTTTCTCCGGGACAGGGAAACTATGGCTACACCTTC. This sequence encodes CASNLSPGQGNYGYTF.

About this clone itself: This CDR3 is also generated by other DNA sequences in the sample. This chain links TRBV20-1 with TRBJ1-1; D gene ambiguous. Germline CDR1 and CDR2: DFQATT and SNEGSKA (reference sequence). The length of the CDR3 is 11 residues. V lost 3 bases and J lost 4, with 6 bases in between. CDR3 in amino acids: CSASPSTEAFF. The CDR3, as DNA: TGCAGTGCTAGCCCATCCACTGAAGCTTTCTTT.

V is TRBV30 and J is TRBJ2-7; a possible D gene is TRBD1 (5 bases). The germline V gene has CDR1 GTSNPN and CDR2 SVGIG (reference sequence). This CDR3 is 15 amino acids long. Between the trimmed V and J ends, which lost 3 bases and 3 bases, there was a span of 18 bases. CDR3 bases: TGTGCCTGGAGACAAGGACGACAGAACTTCTACGAGCAGTACTTC. Translating it yields CAWRQGRQNFYEQYF.

In DNA, the CDR3 is TGTGCCAGCAGCTTAGCGTTTCGGGGGGCGTTTGCAGATACGCAGTATTTT. It is translated as CASSLAFRGAFADTQYF. The chain carries TRBV7-8 and TRBJ2-3, with D possibly matching TRBD2 (7 bases). Trimming cost V 0 bases and J 4 bases, with 17 bases left between them. Per the germline V gene, CDR1 is SGHVS and CDR2 is FQNEAQ. The CDR3 has 17 residues.

The chain employs TRBV10-2 and TRBJ2-7; 10 nucleotides agree with TRBD2. CDR1 is WSHSY and CDR2 is SAAADI in the germline V gene. V gave up 5 bases and J gave up 3 bases; unmatched junction bases: 7. This CDR3 comprises 15 residues. The CDR3 sequence: CASSPPWTSGYEQYF. Here the CDR3 DNA reads TGCGCCAGCAGTCCCCCCTGGACTAGCGGCTACGAGCAGTACTTC.

The chain links TRBV7-8 to TRBJ1-5, with 8 bases that match TRBD1. The J segment lost 4 bases and the V segment lost 2 bases, leaving 7 bases of the junction unmatched. The CDR3 runs 16 residues. In germline, CDR1 is SGHVS, CDR2 FQNEAQ. CDR3 in amino acids: CASSLKKGQVNQPQHF. The CDR3 nucleotides read TGTGCCAGCAGCTTAAAGAAGGGACAGGTTAATCAGCCCCAGCATTTT.

This chain uses TRBV19 with TRBJ1-5, with a possible D match to TRBD1 (5 bases). CDR1 LNHDA and CDR2 SQIVND come from the germline V gene (reference sequence). The CDR3 has 13 residues. Trimming pared 3 bases from V and 11 bases from J, leaving 14 bases between. The CDR3 loop is CASSMQGQESQHF. In DNA form, the CDR3 reads TGTGCCAGTAGTATGCAGGGTCAGGAGTCCCAGCATTTT.

The V call is TRBV12-5, the J call TRBJ2-2, with 11 bases lining up with TRBD2. The J segment lost 7 bases and the V segment lost 3 bases, leaving 10 bases of the junction unmatched. The length of the CDR3 is 17 residues. The germline CDR1 and CDR2 sequences are LGHNT and FRNRAP. CDR3 protein: CASGLPLAGGPDGELFF. The CDR3 DNA reads TGTGCTAGTGGTTTACCTTTAGCGGGGGGGCCGGACGGGGAGCTGTTTTTT.

To note about this clone: Other DNA sequences in the same sample also yield this CDR3. The V call is TRBV10-1, the J call TRBJ1-1; 9 bases agree with TRBD1. Germline V CDR1 and CDR2: WNHNN, SYGVQD (reference sequence). J was trimmed by 2 bases and V by 0 bases; bases with no gene match: 1. The CDR3 runs 15 residues. The CDR3 sequence: CASSESGQGNTEAFF. The CDR3 nucleotides read TGCGCCAGCAGTGAGTCGGGACAGGGAAACACTGAAGCTTTCTTT.

The chain joins TRBV18 to TRBJ2-5; D ambiguous. CDR1 and CDR2 (germline): KGHSH, LQKENI. The CDR3 is 14 amino acids. V was shortened by 2 bases and J by 1 base, with 8 bases between the two germline ends. CDR3 DNA sequence: TGTGCCAGCTCACCAAATGTCAGCCAAGAGACCCAGTACTTC. Its protein is CASSPNVSQETQYF.

Remarks on this clone: The same CDR3 can be traced to other DNA sequences in this sample. V gene TRBV5-1 combines with J gene TRBJ2-5; 8 bases agree with TRBD1. The DNA end favors TRBJ2-7, so the J call may be wrong. The germline V gene has CDR1 SGHRS and CDR2 YFSETQ. CDR3 length: 14 residues. The CDR3 spells CASSLGQGSYEQYF. Written as DNA, the CDR3 is TGCGCCAGCAGCTTGGGACAGGGGTCCTACGAGCAGTACTTC.

This chain uses TRBV18 with TRBJ2-6, with TRBD2 identical over 8 bases. Trimming at V came to 2 bases and at J to 4 bases, leaving 10 bases not matched to a gene. Per germline, CDR1 KGHSH and CDR2 LQKENI. CDR3 length equals 18 residues. The CDR3 protein is CASSPDGGGAGGANVLTF. The CDR3 nucleotides are TGTGCCAGCTCACCAGACGGGGGGGGCGCAGGAGGGGCCAACGTCCTGACTTTC.

This chain connects TRBV5-1 to TRBJ1-4; D unresolved. Germline values: CDR1 SGHRS, CDR2 YFSETQ. The CDR3 length is 15 residues. V was trimmed by 4 bases and J by 4 bases, leaving 14 bases between them. The CDR3 reads CASSPPTEDNEKLFF. Written as DNA, the CDR3 is TGCGCCAGCAGCCCACCGACTGAGGATAATGAAAAACTGTTTTTT. Drawing the rest from reference TRBV5-1 and TRBJ1-4, the complete variable domain is KAGVTQTPRYLIKTRGQQVTLSCSPISGHRSVSWYQQTPGQGLQFLFEYFSETQRNKGNFPGRFSGRQFSNSRSEMNVSTLELGDSALYLCASSPPTEDNEKLFFGSGTQLSVL.

The rearrangement joins TRBV2 to TRBJ2-5, with TRBD1 matching 10 bases. The CDR3 has 14 amino acids. From germline, CDR1 is SNHLY and CDR2 FYNNEI. The trim removed 8 bases at V and 3 bases at J, leaving 6 bases unmatched. CDR3 bases: TGTGCCAGCCAGTCCGGGACAGGGGAAGAGACCCAGTACTTC. Its translation is CASQSGTGEETQYF.

The rearrangement links TRBV14 to TRBJ1-2, with D possibly TRBD1 on 5 matching bases. Per the germline V gene, CDR1 is SGHDN and CDR2 is FVKESK. This CDR3 is built from 13 residues. Trimming cost V 4 bases and J 5 bases, with 11 bases left between them. The CDR3 DNA follows: TGTGCCAGCAGCCGACAGCCGTTGTATGGCTACACCTTC. Translating gives CASSRQPLYGYTF.

This chain joins TRBV2 and TRBJ2-7; 7 bases fit TRBD2. Germline V lookup: CDR1 SNHLY, CDR2 FYNNEI. CDR3 length equals 15 residues. J lost 5 bases, V lost 3 bases, and 10 bases had no gene match. The CDR3 DNA reads as TGTGCCAGCAGTGATCCGGTGCGGGAGAAAAACGAGCAGTACTTC. It codes for CASSDPVREKNEQYF.

The chain carries TRBV7-4 and TRBJ2-2, with D hard to call. The germline gives CDR1 SGHVT, CDR2 SQSDAQ. The V and J ends lost 5 bases and 3 bases respectively, with 16 bases between them. The CDR3 covers 16 residues. The CDR3 coding sequence is TGTGCCAGCAGCCCCAGCTGGAGAGTCGACACCGGGGAGCTGTTTTTT. It codes for CASSPSWRVDTGELFF.

The J gene is TRBJ1-1, the V gene TRBV19, with 7 bases lining up with TRBD1. CDR3 length equals 14 residues. CDR1 is LNHDA, CDR2 SQIVND, per germline (reference sequence). V lost 5 bases and J lost 5; bases outside the gene matches: 8. The DNA for the CDR3 is TGTGCCAGTAGTTCCACAGGGGTTTGGACTGAAGCTTTCTTT. This codes for CASSSTGVWTEAFF.

This chain joins TRBV6-1 and TRBJ2-5; 8 nucleotides align to TRBD1. The J call may be incorrect, as the DNA end agrees better with TRBJ2-7. Germline loops: CDR1 MNHNS, CDR2 SASEGT. The CDR3 consists of 15 residues. This chain's CDR3 is CASTRQGTTGYEQYF. CDR3 DNA sequence: TGTGCCAGCACGAGACAGGGGACAACTGGATACGAGCAGTACTTC.

V is TRBV7-7 and J is TRBJ2-2, with a possible D match to TRBD1 (5 bases). This CDR3 spans 16 amino acids. In germline, CDR1 is SSHAT, CDR2 FNYEAQ (reference sequence). Trimming cost V 9 bases and J 1 base, with 18 bases left between them. CDR3 coding DNA: TGTGCCAGTACCCCCCCAGACAGAGAGAACACCGGGGAGCTGTTTTTT. This encodes CASTPPDRENTGELFF. Combining the CDR3 with reference TRBV7-7 and TRBJ2-2 gives the whole variable domain GAGVSQSPRYKVTKRGQDVTLRCDPISSHATLYWYQQALGQGPEFLTYFNYEAQPDKSGLPSDRFSAERPEGSISTLTIQRTEQRDSAMYRCASTPPDRENTGELFFGEGSRLTVL.

V and J are TRBV12-5 and TRBJ1-2; D is perhaps TRBD1 (5 bases). The CDR3 extends over 16 amino acids. Trimming removed 6 bases at V and 4 bases at J, with 21 bases between. The germline V gene has CDR1 LGHNT and CDR2 FRNRAP. The DNA for the CDR3 is TGTGCTAGTGGCATCGGGACTGCGGGGGAGGTCTATGGCTACACCTTC. It specifies CASGIGTAGEVYGYTF.

The chain combines TRBV27 with TRBJ2-7, with TRBD2 matching 7 bases. V shed 4 bases and J 1 base; nucleotides not matched to a gene: 1. Germline V gene lookup returns CDR1 MNHEY and CDR2 SMNVEV (reference sequence). The CDR3 covers 13 residues. The CDR3 region is CASSSGGSYEQYF. In nucleotides, the CDR3 is TGTGCCAGCAGTTCCGGGGGGTCCTACGAGCAGTACTTC.

The V and J genes are TRBV2 and TRBJ2-7, with 9 bases aligning to TRBD1. The V gene end was trimmed by 3 bases and the J gene end by 4 bases; junction bases not matched to a gene: 4. The CDR3 runs to 14 residues. The germline V gene has CDR1 SNHLY and CDR2 FYNNEI. CDR3 nucleotide sequence: TGTGCCAGCAGTGATCCGGGACAGGGATACGAGCAGTACTTC. This gives the protein CASSDPGQGYEQYF.

The chain couples TRBV16 to TRBJ1-2; no clear D. Germline CDR1 and CDR2: KGHSY and FQNENV. The CDR3 length is 13 residues. Trimming took 4 bases from V and 4 from J, leaving 10 bases between them. As DNA, the CDR3 is TGTGCCAGCAGCCCATCGGCAGGCTATGGCTACACCTTC. This translates into CASSPSAGYGYTF.

The chain is built from TRBV5-6 and TRBJ2-1; 10 nucleotides line up with TRBD2. The CDR3 loop spans 15 amino acids. The germline CDR1 and CDR2 sequences are SGHDT and YYEEEE. The J segment lost 8 bases and the V segment lost 2 bases, leaving 7 bases of the junction unmatched. The CDR3 coding sequence is TGTGCCAGCAGCTTAGCGGGAGGGGGGTTCTATGAGCAGTTCTTC. The encoded protein is CASSLAGGGFYEQFF.

The chain uses TRBV27 and TRBJ1-2, with D perhaps TRBD1 (5 bases). With 5 bases removed from V and 5 bases from J, the gap between germline ends came to 12 bases. The CDR3 is 13 amino acids. Germline CDR1 reads MNHEY; CDR2 reads SMNVEV (reference sequence). In nucleotides, the CDR3 is TGTGCCAGCAGTCGGGGGGATATGTATGGCTACACCTTC. This codes for CASSRGDMYGYTF.

The chain carries TRBV9 and TRBJ1-1, with a tentative D call TRBD1 (6 bases). CDR1 and CDR2 from the germline V gene are SGDLS and YYNGEE. With 0 bases removed from V and 4 bases from J, the gap between germline ends came to 13 bases. The CDR3 covers 15 residues. Here the CDR3 reads CASSVDPTGTTEAFF. The CDR3 DNA follows: TGTGCCAGCAGCGTAGATCCCACAGGGACCACTGAAGCTTTCTTT.

The chain uses TRBV5-1 and TRBJ2-1; D is unresolved. The germline gives CDR1 SGHRS, CDR2 YFSETQ. V was pared by 0 bases and J by 0 bases, with 7 bases between. This CDR3 is built from 15 residues. Here the CDR3 reads CASSLVESSYNEQFF. The CDR3 DNA is TGCGCCAGCAGCTTGGTTGAGAGCTCCTACAATGAGCAGTTCTTC.

The rearrangement links TRBV11-2 to TRBJ2-5; 7 bases fit TRBD2. The CDR3 runs 14 residues. V lost 3 bases and J lost 5; bases outside the gene matches: 6. In germline, CDR1 is SGHAT, CDR2 FQNNGV. CDR3 sequence (DNA): TGTGCCAGCAGCTTTGACGGGAGGCAGGAGACCCAGTACTTC. Residues: CASSFDGRQETQYF.

The J gene is TRBJ1-2, the V gene TRBV2, with TRBD1 matching over 7 bases. This CDR3 spans 14 amino acids. With V trimmed by 7 bases and J by 5 bases, 10 bases remained unmatched. Germline CDR1 SNHLY, CDR2 FYNNEI. The CDR3, as DNA: TGTGCCAGCATTACTCCAGGGGGTTGGTATGGCTACACCTTC. It encodes CASITPGGWYGYTF.